This T cell receptor (beta chain) was retrieved from a study of CD8 T cells in Susac syndrome. For the study at large: Within the sequenced Susac syndrome patient group, five or six exhibited active disease and roughly 8 were in remission.

CDR3 length: 14 residues. CDR1 and CDR2 from the germline V gene are DFQATT and SNEGSKA (reference sequence). V was shortened by 0 bases and J by 5 bases, with 13 bases between the two germline ends. Reverse transcription used about 0.45 to 1 ug RNA and random hexamers. Amplification of the TCR beta CDR3 was carried out by immunoSEQ multiplex PCR, which spanned a total of 54 Vbeta and 13 Jbeta segments. TCRdb processed the immunoSEQ multiplex PCR reads anew with MiXCR; each CDR3 protein has one entry. The table shows around 140,000 distinct CDR3 sequences, with about 95% occurring only once. The diagnostic criteria for definite or probable disease, as recently defined, were met by the patients with Susac syndrome. TEMRA cells were FACS-enriched and CD8+ and CD4+ T cells negatively isolated.

The chain combines TRBV20-1 with TRBJ1-2; the D gene is possibly TRBD1 (6 bases). The TCR was taken from a human donor with Susac syndrome. The sample taken for sequencing was CD4+ T cells from PBMCs. CDR3 sequence reads: CSARDTGGGYGYTF. The CDR3 region has the DNA TGCAGTGCTAGAGACACGGGGGGCGGATATGGCTACACCTTC.